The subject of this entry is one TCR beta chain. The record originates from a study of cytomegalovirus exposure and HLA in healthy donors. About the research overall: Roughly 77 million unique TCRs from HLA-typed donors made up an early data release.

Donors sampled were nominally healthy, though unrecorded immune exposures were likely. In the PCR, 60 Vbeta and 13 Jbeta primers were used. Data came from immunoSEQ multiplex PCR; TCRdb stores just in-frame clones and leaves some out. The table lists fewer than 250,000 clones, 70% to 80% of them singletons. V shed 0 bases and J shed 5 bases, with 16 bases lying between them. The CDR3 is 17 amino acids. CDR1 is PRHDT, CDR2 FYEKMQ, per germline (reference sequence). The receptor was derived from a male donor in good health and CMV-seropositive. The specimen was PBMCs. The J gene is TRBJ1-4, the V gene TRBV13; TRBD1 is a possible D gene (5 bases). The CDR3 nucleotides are TGTGCCAGCAGCTTAGGCCGGAGGGGTAGGAAAAATGAAAAACTGTTTTTT. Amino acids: CASSLGRRGRKNEKLFF.